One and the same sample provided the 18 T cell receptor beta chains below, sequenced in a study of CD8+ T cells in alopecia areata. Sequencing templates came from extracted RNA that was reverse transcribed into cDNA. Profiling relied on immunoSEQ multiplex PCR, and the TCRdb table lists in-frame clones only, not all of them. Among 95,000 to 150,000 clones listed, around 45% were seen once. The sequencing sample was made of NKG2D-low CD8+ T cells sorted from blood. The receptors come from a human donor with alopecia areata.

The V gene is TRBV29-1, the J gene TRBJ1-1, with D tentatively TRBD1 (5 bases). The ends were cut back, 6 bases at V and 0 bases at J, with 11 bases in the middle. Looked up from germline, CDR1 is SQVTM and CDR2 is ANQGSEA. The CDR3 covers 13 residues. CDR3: CSVLRDLNTEAFF. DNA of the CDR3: TGCAGCGTCCTGAGGGACCTGAACACTGAAGCTTTCTTT. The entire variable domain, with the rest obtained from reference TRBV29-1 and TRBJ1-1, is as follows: SAVISQKPSRDICQRGTSLTIQCQVDSQVTMMFWYRQQPGQSLTLIATANQGSEATYESGFVIDKFPISRPNLTFSTLTVSNMSPEDSSIYLCSVLRDLNTEAFFGQGTRLTVV.

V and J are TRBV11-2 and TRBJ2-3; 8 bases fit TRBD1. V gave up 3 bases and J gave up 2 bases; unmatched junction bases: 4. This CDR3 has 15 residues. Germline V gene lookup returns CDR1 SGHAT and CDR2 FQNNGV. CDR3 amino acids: CASSFLTGATDTQYF. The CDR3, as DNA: TGTGCCAGCAGCTTTCTGACAGGGGCCACAGATACGCAGTATTTT.

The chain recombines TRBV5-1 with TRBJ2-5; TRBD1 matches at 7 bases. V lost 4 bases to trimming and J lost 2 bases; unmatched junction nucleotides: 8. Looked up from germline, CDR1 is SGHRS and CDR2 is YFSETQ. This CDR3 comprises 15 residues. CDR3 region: CASSQGQALQETQYF. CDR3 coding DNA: TGCGCCAGCAGCCAAGGACAGGCCTTACAAGAGACCCAGTACTTC.

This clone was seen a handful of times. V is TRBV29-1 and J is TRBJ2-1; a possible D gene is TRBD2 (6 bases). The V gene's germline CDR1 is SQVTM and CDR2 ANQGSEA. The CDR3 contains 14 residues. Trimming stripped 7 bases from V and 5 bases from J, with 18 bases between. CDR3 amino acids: CSGVGLYNDNEQFF. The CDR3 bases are TGCAGCGGGGTGGGACTTTACAACGACAATGAGCAGTTCTTC.

DNA of the CDR3: TGTGCCAGCAGCCAAGTTGGAGCGGGAGTTAGCACAGATACGCAGTATTTT. Translating it yields CASSQVGAGVSTDTQYF. The rearrangement joins TRBV4-2 to TRBJ2-3; the match to TRBD2 covers 8 bases. V lost 1 base and J lost 0; bases outside the gene matches: 6. Germline values: CDR1 LGHNA, CDR2 YNFKEQ. The length of the CDR3 is 17 residues.

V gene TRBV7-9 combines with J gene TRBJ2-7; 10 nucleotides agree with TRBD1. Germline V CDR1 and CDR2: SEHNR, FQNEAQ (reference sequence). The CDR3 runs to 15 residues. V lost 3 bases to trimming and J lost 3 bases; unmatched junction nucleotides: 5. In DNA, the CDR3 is TGTGCCAGCAGCTTCTCCAGGGACAGGGGCTACGAGCAGTACTTC. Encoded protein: CASSFSRDRGYEQYF.

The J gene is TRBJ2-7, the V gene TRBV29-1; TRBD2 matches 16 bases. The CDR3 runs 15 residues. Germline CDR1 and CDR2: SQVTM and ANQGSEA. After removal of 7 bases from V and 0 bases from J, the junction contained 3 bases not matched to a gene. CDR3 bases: TGCAGCGCCGGGACTAGCGGGAGGGCCTCCTACGAGCAGTACTTC. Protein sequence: CSAGTSGRASYEQYF.

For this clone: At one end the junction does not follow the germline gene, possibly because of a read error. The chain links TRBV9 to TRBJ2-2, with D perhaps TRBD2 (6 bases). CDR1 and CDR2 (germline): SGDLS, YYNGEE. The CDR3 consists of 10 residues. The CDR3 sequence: CASGQRELFF. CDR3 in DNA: TGTGCCAGCGGCCAACGGGAGTTGTTTTTT. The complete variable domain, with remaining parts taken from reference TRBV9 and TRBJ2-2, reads DSGVTQTPKHLITATGQRVTLRCSPRSGDLSVYWYQQSLDQGLQFLIQYYNGEERAKGNILERFSAQQFPDLHSELNLSSLELGDSALYFCASGQRELFFGEGSRLTVL.

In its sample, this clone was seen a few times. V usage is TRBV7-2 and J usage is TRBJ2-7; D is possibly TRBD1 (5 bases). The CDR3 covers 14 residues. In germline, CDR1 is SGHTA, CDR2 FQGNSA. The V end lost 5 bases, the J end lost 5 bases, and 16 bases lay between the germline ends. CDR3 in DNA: TGTGCCAGCAGCCTGGGGCTCCTACCCCACGAGCAGTACTTC. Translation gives CASSLGLLPHEQYF. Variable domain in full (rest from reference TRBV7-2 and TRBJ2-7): GAGVSQSPSNKVTEKGKDVELRCDPISGHTALYWYRQSLGQGLEFLIYFQGNSAPDKSGLPSDRFSAERTGGSVSTLTIQRTQQEDSAVYLCASSLGLLPHEQYFGPGTRLTVT.

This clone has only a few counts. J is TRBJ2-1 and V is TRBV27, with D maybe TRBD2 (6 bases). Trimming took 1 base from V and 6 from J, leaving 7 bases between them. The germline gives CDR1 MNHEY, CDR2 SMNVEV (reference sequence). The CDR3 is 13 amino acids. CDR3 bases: TGTGCCAGCAGTTTATTCGGGGGCAATGAGCAGTTCTTC. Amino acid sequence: CASSLFGGNEQFF.

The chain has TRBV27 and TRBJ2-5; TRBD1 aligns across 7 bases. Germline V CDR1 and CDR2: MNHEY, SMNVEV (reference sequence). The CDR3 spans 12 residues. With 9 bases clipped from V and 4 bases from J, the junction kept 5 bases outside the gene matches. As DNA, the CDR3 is TGTGCCAGTCCTAACAGGGGAGAGACCCAGTACTTC. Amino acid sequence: CASPNRGETQYF.

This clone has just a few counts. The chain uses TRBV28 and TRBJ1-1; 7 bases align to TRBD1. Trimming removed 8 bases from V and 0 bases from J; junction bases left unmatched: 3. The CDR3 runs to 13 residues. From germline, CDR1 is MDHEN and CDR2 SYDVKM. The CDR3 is CASGTDLNTEAFF. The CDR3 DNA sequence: TGTGCCAGCGGGACAGATTTGAACACTGAAGCTTTCTTT.

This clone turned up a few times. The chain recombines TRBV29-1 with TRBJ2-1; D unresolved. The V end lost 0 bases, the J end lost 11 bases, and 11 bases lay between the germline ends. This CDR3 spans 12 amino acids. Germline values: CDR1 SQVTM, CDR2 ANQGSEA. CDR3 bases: TGCAGCGTTGAAGATCTAACAGAAAAGCAGTTCTTC. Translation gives CSVEDLTEKQFF.

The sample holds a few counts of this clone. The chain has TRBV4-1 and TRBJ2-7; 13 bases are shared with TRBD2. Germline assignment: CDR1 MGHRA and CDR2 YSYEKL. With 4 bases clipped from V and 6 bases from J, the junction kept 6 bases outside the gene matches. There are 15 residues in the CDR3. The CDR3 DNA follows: TGCGCCAGCAGCCCCGGGACTAGCGGGGCCGTCGAGCAGTACTTC. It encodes CASSPGTSGAVEQYF.

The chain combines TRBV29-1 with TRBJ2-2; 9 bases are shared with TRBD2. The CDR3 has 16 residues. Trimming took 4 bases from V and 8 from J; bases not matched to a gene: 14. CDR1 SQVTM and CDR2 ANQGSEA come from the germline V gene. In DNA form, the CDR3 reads TGCAGCGTTGGTGGTCTAGCGGGATCCCTTGCAGGGGAGCTGTTTTTT. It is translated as CSVGGLAGSLAGELFF.

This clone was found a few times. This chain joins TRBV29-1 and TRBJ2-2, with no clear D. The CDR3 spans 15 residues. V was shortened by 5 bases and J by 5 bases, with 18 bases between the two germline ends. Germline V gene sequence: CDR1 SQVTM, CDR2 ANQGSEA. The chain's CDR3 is CSVRPDLVGTGELFF. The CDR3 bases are TGCAGCGTTCGGCCCGACCTAGTGGGGACCGGGGAGCTGTTTTTT.

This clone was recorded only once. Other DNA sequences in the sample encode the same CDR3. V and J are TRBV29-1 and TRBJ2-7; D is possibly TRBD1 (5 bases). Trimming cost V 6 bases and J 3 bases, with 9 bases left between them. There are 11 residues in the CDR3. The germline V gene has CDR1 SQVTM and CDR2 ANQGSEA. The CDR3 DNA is TGCAGCGTAGGACAAAGCTACGAGCAGTACTTC. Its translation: CSVGQSYEQYF.

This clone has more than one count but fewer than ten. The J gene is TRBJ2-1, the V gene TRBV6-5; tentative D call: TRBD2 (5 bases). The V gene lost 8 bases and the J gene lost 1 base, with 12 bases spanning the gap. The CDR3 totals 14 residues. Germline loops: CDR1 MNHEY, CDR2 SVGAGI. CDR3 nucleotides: TGTGCCAGCTCCCAGAGGGAGTCCTACAATGAGCAGTTCTTC. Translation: CASSQRESYNEQFF.